Following are 16 T cell receptor beta chains from one sample sequenced in a study of technical replicates of blood from several donors. This table comes from immunoSEQ multiplex PCR, and its TCRdb copy is limited to in-frame clones, with some not included. In the table there are 66,000 or so clones, approximately 97% of which are singletons. The sequenced material came from T cells isolated from PBMCs. These receptors were taken from a human donor in good health.

The chain uses TRBV11-3 and TRBJ1-5; 7 nucleotides line up with TRBD1. The V and J ends lost 5 bases and 0 bases, in that order; junction bases with no gene match: 7. The CDR3 is 16 residues long. Germline CDR1 reads SGHNT; CDR2 reads YENEEA. The CDR3 DNA is TGTGCCAGCAGCCCCGGGACAGCTAATAGCAATCAGCCCCAGCATTTT. Amino acids: CASSPGTANSNQPQHF. Using reference TRBV11-3 and TRBJ1-5 for the parts outside the CDR3, the full variable domain is EAGVVQSPRYKIIEKKQPVAFWCNPISGHNTLYWYLQNLGQGPELLIRYENEEAVDDSQLPKDRFSAERLKGVDSTLKIQPAELGDSAVYLCASSPGTANSNQPQHFGDGTRLSIL.

The chain is built from TRBV5-1 and TRBJ2-3, with 8 bases fitting TRBD2. Germline V gene data show CDR1 as SGHRS and CDR2 as YFSETQ. The CDR3 runs to 17 residues. The V gene end was trimmed by 0 bases and the J gene end by 0 bases; junction bases not matched to a gene: 6. The CDR3 sequence: CASSLAEAGESTDTQYF. DNA of the CDR3: TGCGCCAGCAGCTTGGCTGAAGCGGGGGAGAGCACAGATACGCAGTATTTT.

The chain couples TRBV2 to TRBJ2-5; D perhaps matches TRBD2 (6 bases). V was clipped by 5 bases and J by 5 bases, with 12 bases between them. Germline CDR1 SNHLY, CDR2 FYNNEI. CDR3 length: 13 residues. The chain's CDR3 is CASSRGSAETQYF. The CDR3 region has the DNA TGTGCCAGCAGTCGGGGGTCGGCGGAGACCCAGTACTTC. The full variable domain, with the rest looked up from reference TRBV2 and TRBJ2-5, is EPEVTQTPSHQVTQMGQEVILRCVPISNHLYFYWYRQILGQKVEFLVSFYNNEISEKSEIFDDQFSVERPDGSNFTLKIRSTKLEDSAMYFCASSRGSAETQYFGPGTRLLVL.

The chain has TRBV6-1 and TRBJ2-1, with 14 bases aligning to TRBD2. With 4 bases clipped from V and 3 bases from J, the junction kept 2 bases outside the gene matches. Germline V gives CDR1 MNHNS, CDR2 SASEGT. The CDR3 runs 16 residues. CDR3 DNA: TGTGCCAGCAGTGGCGGACTAGCGGGAGGCTACAATGAGCAGTTCTTC. It yields the protein CASSGGLAGGYNEQFF.

The chain carries TRBV28 and TRBJ2-2; 9 nucleotides line up with TRBD1. Germline CDR1 is MDHEN and CDR2 is SYDVKM. This CDR3 comprises 13 residues. Trimming cost V 5 bases and J 9 bases; bases outside gene matches: 4. The CDR3 loop reads CASSQQGARELFF. The CDR3 nucleotides read TGTGCCAGCAGTCAACAGGGGGCGCGGGAGCTGTTTTTT. The entire variable domain, with the rest obtained from reference TRBV28 and TRBJ2-2, is as follows: DVKVTQSSRYLVKRTGEKVFLECVQDMDHENMFWYRQDPGLGLRLIYFSYDVKMKEKGDIPEGYSVSREKKERFSLILESASTNQTSMYLCASSQQGARELFFGEGSRLTVL.

The V and J genes are TRBV10-3 and TRBJ1-4; no clear D gene. V gave up 3 bases and J gave up 4 bases, with 9 bases separating them. The germline V gene has CDR1 ENHRY and CDR2 SYGVKD. This CDR3 is built from 14 residues. CDR3 loop: CAISDRQVNEKLFF. The CDR3 DNA reads TGTGCCATCAGTGACAGACAAGTTAATGAAAAACTGTTTTTT.

The chain combines TRBV9 with TRBJ2-3; TRBD2 agrees at 10 bases. CDR1 is SGDLS and CDR2 is YYNGEE in the germline V gene. J lost 1 base, V lost 3 bases, and 2 bases had no gene match. This CDR3 spans 15 amino acids. As DNA, the CDR3 is TGTGCCAGCAGCGGAGGGACTAGCGGCACAGATACGCAGTATTTT. Its translation: CASSGGTSGTDTQYF.

This rearrangement joins TRBV11-2 to TRBJ1-2; 8 bases are shared with TRBD1. Germline lookup yields CDR1 SGHAT and CDR2 FQNNGV. After removal of 5 bases from V and 2 bases from J, the junction contained 7 bases not matched to a gene. The CDR3 has 15 residues. DNA of the CDR3: TGTGCCAGCAGCCTTCGGACAGGGCGAAACTATGGCTACACCTTC. It encodes CASSLRTGRNYGYTF.

This clone occurred once. The J gene is TRBJ1-6, the V gene TRBV6-1; unclear D gene. The CDR3 consists of 17 residues. V lost 4 bases and J 0 bases, leaving 13 bases between the germline ends. CDR1 is MNHNS, CDR2 SASEGT, per germline. The CDR3 bases are TGTGCCAGCAGTGGATCTCCTATAAGCTCCTATAATTCACCCCTCCACTTT. Encoded protein: CASSGSPISSYNSPLHF.

The J gene is TRBJ2-7, the V gene TRBV7-2, with D tentatively TRBD1 (5 bases). V was clipped by 3 bases and J by 0 bases, with 9 bases between them. CDR3 length: 14 amino acids. Germline-derived CDR1 and CDR2 are SGHTA and FQGNSA. This chain's CDR3 is CASSFGRASYEQYF. The CDR3 DNA follows: TGTGCCAGCAGCTTCGGCAGGGCCTCCTACGAGCAGTACTTC.

The rearrangement joins TRBV9 to TRBJ1-1, with 9 nucleotides matching TRBD1. V was clipped by 4 bases and J by 3 bases; unmatched bases: 7. CDR1 SGDLS and CDR2 YYNGEE come from the germline V gene. This CDR3 spans 15 amino acids. In DNA form, the CDR3 reads TGTGCCAGCAGCTTAAACAGGGGGCCCGACACTGAAGCTTTCTTT. Protein product: CASSLNRGPDTEAFF.

This sequence joins TRBV27 and TRBJ1-5; 7 nucleotides match TRBD1. Losses at the gene ends were 7 bases for V and 3 bases for J; bases not matched to a gene: 12. This CDR3 has 16 residues. Germline V gives CDR1 MNHEY, CDR2 SMNVEV (reference sequence). The CDR3 region is CASKGGQDPDNQPQHF. The CDR3 region has the DNA TGTGCCAGCAAAGGAGGACAGGATCCGGACAATCAGCCCCAGCATTTT.

The gene calls are TRBV27 and TRBJ2-2; D is possibly TRBD2 (5 bases). The CDR3 is 15 amino acids. Germline CDR1 reads MNHEY; CDR2 reads SMNVEV (reference sequence). Trimming stripped 6 bases from V and 1 base from J, with 12 bases between. In DNA, the CDR3 is TGTGCCAGCAGGCCCTTCGGAGGGAACACCGGGGAGCTGTTTTTT. Protein product: CASRPFGGNTGELFF.

J is TRBJ1-1 and V is TRBV6-1, with D uncertain. The germline CDR1 and CDR2 sequences are MNHNS and SASEGT. The CDR3 has 15 residues. V gave up 6 bases and J gave up 3 bases, with 17 bases separating them. The CDR3 reads CASRPIQVLDTEAFF. Written as DNA, the CDR3 is TGTGCCAGCAGACCCATTCAGGTTCTGGACACTGAAGCTTTCTTT.

The genes are TRBV7-8 and TRBJ2-3, with 8 bases aligning to TRBD1. The length of the CDR3 is 16 residues. Trimming cost V 5 bases and J 3 bases; bases outside gene matches: 10. Per germline, CDR1 SGHVS and CDR2 FQNEAQ. The CDR3 DNA is TGTGCCAGCAGCCAAAGCGGACAGGGTCGGACAGATACGCAGTATTTT. Protein sequence: CASSQSGQGRTDTQYF.

This chain joins TRBV7-2 and TRBJ1-1, with a possible D match to TRBD1 (6 bases). Germline CDR1 SGHTA, CDR2 FQGNSA. Trimming removed 3 bases at V and 0 bases at J, with 11 bases between. The CDR3 spans 15 residues. The CDR3 nucleotides read TGTGCCAGCAGCTTTCATACAGGGATGAACACTGAAGCTTTCTTT. Translation gives CASSFHTGMNTEAFF.